This TCR beta chain was documented in a study of identical twins. Whole-study findings and limits: The more abundant beta clonotypes in cord blood had fewer insertions, and memory repertoires did not show this. Conclusions leaned on cross-sectional statistical analysis and did not track the same donors over time.

The donors were all healthy and Caucasian. Via MiXCR, TCRdb re-called the 5' RACE reads, giving one row per CDR3 protein. The repertoire holds hundreds of thousands of distinct CDR3 sequences, with 12% as singletons. The CDR3 spans 13 residues. Trimming at V came to 7 bases and at J to 3 bases, leaving 4 bases not matched to a gene. CDR1 SGDLS and CDR2 YYNGEE come from the germline V gene. This clonotype was seen repeatedly, ten times or more. Its antigen is not identified. The same sample was also used in a study of yellow fever vaccine responses in identical twins.

The receptor was isolated from a woman aged 18-35 years in good health. This chain joins TRBV9 and TRBJ2-7, with TRBD1 matching over 10 bases. The sequenced sample was PBMCs. In nucleotides, the CDR3 is TGTGCCAGCGGGGGACAGGGGCACTACGAGCAGTACTTC. Its protein is CASGGQGHYEQYF.